The 10 T cell receptor beta chains reported below all come from one sample, sequenced in a study of T-cell memory formation after mild COVID-19. TCRdb re-derived calls from the 5' RACE reads in MiXCR, one entry per CDR3 protein. The repertoire holds approximately 340,000 distinct CDR3 sequences, with about 16% as singletons. Source material: PBMCs or a T cell subset sorted from them (not recorded which). The receptors stem from a man between 18 and 29 years old who had mild COVID-19 (a few samples of this study predate the infection). Cell type and time point are not known.

V and J are TRBV5-1 and TRBJ2-7, with 10 bases aligning to TRBD1. The CDR3 runs 15 residues. The ends lost 1 base at V and 5 bases at J; junction bases unmatched: 6. CDR1 and CDR2 (germline): SGHRS, YFSETQ. CDR3 in DNA: TGCGCCAGCAGCTTGCCGGGACAGGGGTCCCACGAGCAGTACTTC. Translation: CASSLPGQGSHEQYF.

This clonotype was picked up a small number of times. This chain links TRBV10-3 with TRBJ1-1; TRBD1 matches at 8 bases. Germline CDR1 ENHRY, CDR2 SYGVKD. CDR3 length equals 13 residues. V lost 8 bases and J lost 4; bases outside the gene matches: 6. CDR3 sequence: CAIRTTGGTEAFF. CDR3 coding DNA: TGTGCCATCCGAACTACAGGGGGCACTGAAGCTTTCTTT.

This chain links TRBV5-1 with TRBJ2-5; TRBD2 matches at 8 bases. The germline V gene encodes CDR1 SGHRS and CDR2 YFSETQ. Trimming took 2 bases from V and 3 from J; bases not matched to a gene: 3. The CDR3 runs to 14 residues. The CDR3 nucleotides are TGCGCCAGCAGCTTCTTGCGGGGGGAAGAGACCCAGTACTTC. Translated: CASSFLRGEETQYF.

This clonotype was seen at least ten times. The CDR3 nucleotides read TGTGCCAGCAGTTCCCGGAGGGACTATGGCTACACCTTC. Amino acid sequence: CASSSRRDYGYTF. The gene calls are TRBV27 and TRBJ1-2; D is ambiguous. Germline assignment: CDR1 MNHEY and CDR2 SMNVEV (reference sequence). This CDR3 spans 13 amino acids. Trimming took 4 bases from V and 3 from J, leaving 9 bases between them.

This sequence joins TRBV6-4 and TRBJ2-3; D gene uncertain. Germline-derived CDR1 and CDR2 are MRHNA and SNTAGT. The V end lost 0 bases, the J end lost 6 bases, and 4 bases lay between the germline ends. The CDR3 extends over 12 amino acids. The CDR3 DNA is TGTGCCAGCAGTGACTCGGGGGATACGCAGTATTTT. The encoded protein is CASSDSGDTQYF.

The gene calls are TRBV18 and TRBJ2-7; 9 bases map to TRBD2. The germline CDR1 and CDR2 sequences are KGHSH and LQKENI. V shed 3 bases and J 3 bases; nucleotides not matched to a gene: 3. CDR3 length: 14 amino acids. The CDR3 DNA reads TGTGCCAGCTCACCCGGGCGGGGGGGCTACGAGCAGTACGTC. This gives the protein CASSPGRGGYEQYV.

This clonotype was seen a few times. The chain couples TRBV3-1 to TRBJ1-1; 7 nucleotides line up with TRBD1. The CDR3 runs to 15 residues. V lost 3 bases, J lost 2 bases, and 6 bases stayed unmatched. From germline, CDR1 is LGHDT and CDR2 YNNKEL (reference sequence). The CDR3 DNA reads as TGTGCCAGCAGCCAGAGAGGGACAGCAAACACTGAAGCTTTCTTT. Amino acids: CASSQRGTANTEAFF.

The chain employs TRBV6-5 and TRBJ1-1, with no clear D. Germline V CDR1 and CDR2: MNHEY, SVGAGI. This CDR3 is 15 amino acids long. The V end lost 0 bases, the J end lost 3 bases, and 11 bases lay between the germline ends. DNA for the CDR3: TGTGCCAGCAGTTACTCGAAACGGGGAGACACTGAAGCTTTCTTT. Translating gives CASSYSKRGDTEAFF.

There are a few counts of this clonotype. The CDR3 loop is CAISASNQPQHF. CDR3 coding DNA: TGTGCCATCAGTGCGAGCAATCAGCCCCAGCATTTT. The V call is TRBV10-3, the J call TRBJ1-5; D is unclear. The CDR3 totals 12 residues. V was cut by 4 bases and J by 1 base, with 2 bases left in between. In germline, CDR1 is ENHRY, CDR2 SYGVKD.

The chain carries TRBV7-2 and TRBJ2-4; 7 nucleotides line up with TRBD1. The V gene's germline CDR1 is SGHTA and CDR2 FQGNSA. The V gene end was trimmed by 5 bases and the J gene end by 12 bases; junction bases not matched to a gene: 13. The CDR3 loop spans 14 amino acids. The CDR3 reads CASSSSEGASTQYF. The DNA for the CDR3 is TGTGCCAGCAGCAGCTCTGAGGGGGCCTCCACTCAGTACTTC. Based on the CDR3 plus reference TRBV7-2 and TRBJ2-4, the full variable domain is GAGVSQSPSNKVTEKGKDVELRCDPISGHTALYWYRQSLGQGLEFLIYFQGNSAPDKSGLPSDRFSAERTGGSVSTLTIQRTQQEDSAVYLCASSSSEGASTQYFGAGTRLSVL.